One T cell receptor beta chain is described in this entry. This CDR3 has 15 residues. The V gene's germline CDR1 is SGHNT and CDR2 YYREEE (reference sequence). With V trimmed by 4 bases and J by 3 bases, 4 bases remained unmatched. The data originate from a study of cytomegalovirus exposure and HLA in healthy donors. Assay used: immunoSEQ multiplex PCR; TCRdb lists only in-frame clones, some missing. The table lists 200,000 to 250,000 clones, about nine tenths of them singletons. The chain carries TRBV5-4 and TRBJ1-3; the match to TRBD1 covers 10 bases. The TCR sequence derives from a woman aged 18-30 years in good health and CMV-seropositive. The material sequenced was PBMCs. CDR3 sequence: CASSDRGQYGNTIYF. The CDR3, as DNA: TGTGCCAGCAGCGACAGGGGGCAGTATGGAAACACCATATATTTT.